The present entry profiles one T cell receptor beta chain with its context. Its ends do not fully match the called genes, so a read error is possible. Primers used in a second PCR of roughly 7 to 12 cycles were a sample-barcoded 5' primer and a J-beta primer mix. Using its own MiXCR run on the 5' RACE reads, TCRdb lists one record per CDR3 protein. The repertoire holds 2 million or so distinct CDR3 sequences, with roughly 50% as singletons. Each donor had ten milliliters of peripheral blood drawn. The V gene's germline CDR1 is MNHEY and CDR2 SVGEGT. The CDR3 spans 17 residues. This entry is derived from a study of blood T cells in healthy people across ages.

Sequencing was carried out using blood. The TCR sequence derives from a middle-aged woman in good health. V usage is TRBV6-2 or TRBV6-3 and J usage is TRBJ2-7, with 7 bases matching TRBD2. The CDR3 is CAGSYNGLADPTYEQYF. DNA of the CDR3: TGTGCCGGCAGTTACAACGGTCTAGCGGATCCCACCTACGAGCAGTACTTC.